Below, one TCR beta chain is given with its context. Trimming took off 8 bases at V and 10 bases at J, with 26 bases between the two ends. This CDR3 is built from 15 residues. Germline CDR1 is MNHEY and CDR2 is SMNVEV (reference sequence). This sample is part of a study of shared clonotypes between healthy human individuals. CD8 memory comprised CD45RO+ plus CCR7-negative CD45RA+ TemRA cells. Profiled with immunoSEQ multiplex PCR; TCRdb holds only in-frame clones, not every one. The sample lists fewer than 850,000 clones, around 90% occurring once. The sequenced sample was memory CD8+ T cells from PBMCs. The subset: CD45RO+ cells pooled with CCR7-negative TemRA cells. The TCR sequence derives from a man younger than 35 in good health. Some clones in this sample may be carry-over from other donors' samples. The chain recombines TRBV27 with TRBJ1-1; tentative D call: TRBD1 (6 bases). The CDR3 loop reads CASEKVGGGGLRAFF. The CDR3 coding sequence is TGTGCCAGCGAAAAGGTGGGGGGCGGGGGGCTGAGAGCTTTCTTT.